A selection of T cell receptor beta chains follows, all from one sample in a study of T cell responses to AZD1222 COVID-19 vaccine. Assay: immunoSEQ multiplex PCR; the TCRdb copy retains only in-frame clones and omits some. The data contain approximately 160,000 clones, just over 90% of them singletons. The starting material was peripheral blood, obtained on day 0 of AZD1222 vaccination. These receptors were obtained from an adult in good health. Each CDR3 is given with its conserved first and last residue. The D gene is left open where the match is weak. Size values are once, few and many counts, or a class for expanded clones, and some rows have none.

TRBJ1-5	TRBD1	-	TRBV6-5	TGTGCCAGCATGCGGGACAGGGCCGGCAATCAGCCCCAGCATTTT	CASMRDRAGNQPQHF
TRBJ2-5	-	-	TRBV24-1	TGTGCCACCAGTGATCCGGGGCTGGAGACCCAGTACTTC	CATSDPGLETQYF
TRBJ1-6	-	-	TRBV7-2	TGTGCCAGCAGTCTCCGGCGGCCGCAGACACCCCTCCACTTT	CASSLRRPQTPLHF
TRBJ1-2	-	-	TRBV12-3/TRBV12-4	TGTGCCAGCAGTTTAGGGGGTCCCTATGGCTACACCTTC	CASSLGGPYGYTF
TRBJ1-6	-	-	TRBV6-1	TGTGCCAGCAGTGAGAACCGGGGCCGTGGTAATTCACCCCTCCACTTT	CASSENRGRGNSPLHF
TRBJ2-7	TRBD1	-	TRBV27	TGTGCCTCTAGACGGGGACAGGTCTCCTACGAGCAGTACTTC	CASRRGQVSYEQYF
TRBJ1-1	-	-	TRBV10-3	TGTGCCATCAGCCGCGGGGTAGGGGCCACTGAAGCTTTCTTT	CAISRGVGATEAFF
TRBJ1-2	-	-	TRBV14	TGTGCCAGCAGCCCCGGGGGGACATTCTATGGCTACACCTTC	CASSPGGTFYGYTF
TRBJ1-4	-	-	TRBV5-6	TGTGCCAGCAGCATAACAGGGTCAACTAATGAAAAACTGTTTTTT	CASSITGSTNEKLFF
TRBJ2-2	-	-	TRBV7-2	TGTGCCAGCAGCTTCGAGAACACCGGGGAGCTGTTTTTT	CASSFENTGELFF
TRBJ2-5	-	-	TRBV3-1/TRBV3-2	TGTGCCAGCAGCCAAACATCCCACCAACAAGAGACCCAGTACTTC	CASSQTSHQQETQYF
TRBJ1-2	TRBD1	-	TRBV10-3	TGTGCCATTTTAGACCCGGGACAGGGGAGTTATGGCTACACCTTC	CAILDPGQGSYGYTF
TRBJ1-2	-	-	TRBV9	TGTGCCAGCAGCGCCGAGGACGGTTCGGTCTATGGCTACACCTTC	CASSAEDGSVYGYTF
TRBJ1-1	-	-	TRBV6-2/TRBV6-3	TGTGCCAGCAGTTACTCGCGGGACGCCCCCTGGGGAGCTTTCTTT	CASSYSRDAPWGAFF
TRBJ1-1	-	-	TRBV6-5	TGTGCCAGCAGTTCCCCGACAGGTAGTGAAGCTTTCTTT	CASSSPTGSEAFF
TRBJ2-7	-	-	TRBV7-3	TGTGCCAGCAGCTTCCCCGCTTGGGTCTCCTACGAGCAGTACTTC	CASSFPAWVSYEQYF
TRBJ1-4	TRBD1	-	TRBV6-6	TGTGCCAGCAGTCTATCGGGACAGGGGGCCGGTTCTAATGAAAAACTGTTTTTT	CASSLSGQGAGSNEKLFF
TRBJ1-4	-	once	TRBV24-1	TGTGCCACCAGTCGTTGGGGAAGGGCAACTAATGAAAAACTGTTTTTT	CATSRWGRATNEKLFF
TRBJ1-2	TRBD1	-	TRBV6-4	TGTGCCAGCAGTGAACGACAGGGTGGCTATGGCTACACCTTC	CASSERQGGYGYTF
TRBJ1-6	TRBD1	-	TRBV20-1	TGCAGTGCTAGTGACAGGGTAAAGGGATCACCCCTCCACTTT	CSASDRVKGSPLHF
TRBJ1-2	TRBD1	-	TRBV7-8	TGTGCCAGCAGCCGGGACAGGGACTGCACCTTC	CASSRDRDCTF